A selection of T cell receptor beta chains follows, all from one sample in a study of shared clonotypes between healthy human individuals. Sequencing was performed with immunoSEQ multiplex PCR; in TCRdb, only in-frame clones are kept and a portion is missing. The sample contains around 1,900,000 clones, roughly 93% of which appear only once. The sequenced sample was naive CD8+ T cells from PBMCs. These receptors were obtained from a man between 18 and 35 years old in good health. Some clones in this sample may be carry-over from other donors' samples. The CDR3 runs from the conserved cysteine through the conserved F or W. The D gene is left open where the match is weak. Size is omitted from some rows. Given values are once, few, many or a class for expanded clones.

>TRBJ2-1|-|TRBD2|TRBV7-3
CASSLTHGGLALNEQFF
TGTGCCAGCAGCTTAACCCATGGTGGACTAGCGCTGAATGAGCAGTTCTTC
>TRBJ2-6|-|-|TRBV7-9
CASSSPAEGANVLTF
TGTGCCAGCAGCTCCCCCGCGGAAGGGGCCAACGTCCTGACTTTC
>TRBJ2-7|-|-|TRBV4-1
CASSQDRGDFTAYEQYF
TGCGCCAGCAGCCAAGATCGCGGGGACTTCACAGCCTACGAGCAGTACTTC
>TRBJ2-2|few|TRBD2|TRBV4-1
CASSHPPSGGGGELFF
TGCGCCAGCAGCCACCCCCCGTCGGGGGGAGGCGGGGAGCTGTTTTTT
>TRBJ1-1|-|TRBD1|TRBV19
CATGVAGGVGFDITNPNTEAFF
TGTGCCACCGGAGTGGCAGGGGGTGTGGGGTTTGATATAACTAATCCGAACACTGAAGCTTTCTTT
>TRBJ2-5|-|TRBD2|TRBV27
CASSSGLAQETQYF
TGTGCCAGCAGTTCTGGACTAGCGCAAGAGACCCAGTACTTC
>TRBJ2-7|-|-|TRBV14
CASSPPGTPYEQYF
TGTGCCAGCAGCCCACCCGGGACACCTTACGAGCAGTACTTC
>TRBJ1-2|-|-|TRBV7-9
CASSPQGERGYTF
TGTGCCAGCAGCCCCCAGGGAGAACGAGGCTACACCTTC
>TRBJ1-2|-|TRBD1|TRBV11-2
CASSQGGVYGYTF
TGTGCCAGCAGCCAGGGGGGAGTCTATGGCTACACCTTC
>TRBJ2-7|-|-|TRBV5-1
CASSLSYNNEQYF
TGCGCCAGCAGCTTGTCCTACAACAACGAGCAGTACTTC
>TRBJ2-7|once|-|TRBV2
CASSDSSGYEQYF
TGTGCCAGCAGTGACTCATCCGGCTACGAGCAGTACTTC
>TRBJ2-7|-|-|TRBV13
CASSSQRNEQYF
TGTGCCAGCAGCTCCCAACGCAACGAGCAGTACTTC
>TRBJ1-1|-|-|TRBV19
CASSISGGLGNTEAFF
TGTGCCAGTAGTATTAGCGGGGGCCTCGGGAACACTGAAGCTTTCTTT
>TRBJ1-3|-|-|TRBV6-5
CASSKNQGGGNTIYF
TGTGCCAGCAGCAAGAATCAGGGAGGAGGAAACACCATATATTTT
>TRBJ2-7|-|TRBD2|TRBV6-5
CASRVGLVGSYEQYF
TGTGCCAGCAGGGTGGGACTAGTAGGATCCTACGAGCAGTACTTC
>TRBJ1-1|-|-|TRBV4-2
CASSRHREGTEAFF
TGTGCCAGCAGCCGCCACAGGGAGGGGACTGAAGCTTTCTTT
>TRBJ2-2|-|-|TRBV9
CASSAEGISNTGELFF
TGTGCCAGCAGCGCGGAGGGAATTAGTAACACCGGGGAGCTGTTTTTT
>TRBJ1-2|-|-|TRBV9
CASTATGVNYGYTF
TGTGCCAGCACGGCTACGGGGGTGAACTATGGCTACACCTTC
>TRBJ1-5|-|-|TRBV6-5
CASSYSGFSNQPQHF
TGTGCCAGCAGTTACTCAGGGTTCAGCAATCAGCCCCAGCATTTT
>TRBJ1-2|-|TRBD1|TRBV5-6
CASSFGTGWKDGYTF
TGTGCCAGCAGCTTTGGGACAGGGTGGAAAGATGGCTACACCTTC
>TRBJ1-1|few|-|TRBV6-5
CASSTRGGLNTEAFF
TGTGCCAGCAGTACCAGGGGAGGGCTGAACACTGAAGCTTTCTTT
>TRBJ2-7|-|TRBD1|TRBV30
CAWSVGTGEYEQYF
TGTGCCTGGAGTGTTGGGACAGGAGAGTACGAGCAGTACTTC
>TRBJ1-3|-|-|TRBV9
CASSAPLGTIYF
TGTGCCAGCAGCGCCCCGTTAGGCACCATATATTTT
>TRBJ1-4|-|-|TRBV4-3
CASSQGTADEKLFF
TGCGCCAGCAGCCAAGGGACCGCCGATGAAAAACTGTTTTTT
>TRBJ2-5|once|-|TRBV10-3
CAISERANPREETQYF
TGTGCCATCAGTGAAAGAGCAAACCCCCGGGAAGAGACCCAGTACTTC
>TRBJ1-2|-|TRBD1|TRBV4-2
CASSHYETGTNYGYTF
TGTGCCAGCAGCCATTACGAGACAGGGACGAACTATGGCTACACCTTC
>TRBJ1-3|-|TRBD1|TRBV28
CASSPWTGGTPGNTIYF
TGTGCCAGCAGTCCTTGGACAGGGGGCACGCCTGGAAACACCATATATTTT
>TRBJ2-5|-|-|TRBV6-5
CASSYPGGQGETQYF
TGTGCCAGCAGTTACCCTGGGGGGCAGGGGGAGACCCAGTACTTC
>TRBJ2-7|-|-|TRBV9
CASSPSGGAFSYEQYF
TGTGCCAGCAGCCCCTCGGGGGGCGCTTTCTCCTACGAGCAGTACTTC
>TRBJ2-1|-|-|TRBV11-1
CASSLDNEQFF
TGTGCCAGCAGCTTAGATAATGAGCAGTTCTTC
>TRBJ2-3|-|TRBD1|TRBV12-5
CASGSDRGTDTQYF
TGTGCTAGTGGTTCAGACAGGGGCACAGATACGCAGTATTTT
>TRBJ1-6|-|-|TRBV6-5
CASSYSFGQFNSPLHF
TGTGCCAGCAGTTACTCGTTTGGACAGTTTAATTCACCCCTCCACTTT
>TRBJ2-1|-|-|TRBV11-2
CASSLGRAREFF
TGTGCCAGCAGCTTAGGGAGGGCGAGAGAGTTCTTC
>TRBJ2-2|-|TRBD1|TRBV14
CASSQDPTGGVTGELFF
TGTGCCAGCAGCCAAGACCCGACAGGGGGTGTCACCGGGGAGCTGTTTTTT
>TRBJ2-7|-|-|TRBV29-1
CSVSASYEQYF
TGCAGCGTTTCCGCCTCCTACGAGCAGTACTTC
>TRBJ1-2|-|-|TRBV15
CATSKDRANYGYTF
TGTGCCACCAGTAAGGACAGAGCTAACTATGGCTACACCTTC
>TRBJ2-7|-|-|TRBV19
CASSSRAPSEQYF
TGTGCCAGTAGTAGCCGGGCCCCCTCCGAGCAGTACTTC
>TRBJ1-1|-|TRBD1|TRBV14
CASSADRANTEAFF
TGTGCCAGCAGCGCGGACAGGGCTAACACTGAAGCTTTCTTT
>TRBJ2-7|-|-|TRBV15
CATSRRAGLQYEQYF
TGTGCCACCAGCAGACGGGCAGGGCTCCAATACGAGCAGTACTTC
>TRBJ1-3|-|-|TRBV2
CASKMIASSGNTIYF
TGTGCCAGCAAAATGATCGCAAGCTCTGGAAACACCATATATTTT
>TRBJ2-1|-|-|TRBV10-3
CAISEKAGTYNEQFF
TGTGCCATCAGTGAGAAGGCGGGAACCTACAATGAGCAGTTCTTC
>TRBJ2-7|-|-|TRBV19
CASSPGWGYEQYF
TGTGCCAGTAGCCCGGGATGGGGCTACGAGCAGTACTTC
>TRBJ2-3|-|TRBD2|TRBV9
CASSAGRGLASTDTQYF
TGTGCCAGCAGCGCTGGTCGCGGACTAGCGAGCACAGATACGCAGTATTTT